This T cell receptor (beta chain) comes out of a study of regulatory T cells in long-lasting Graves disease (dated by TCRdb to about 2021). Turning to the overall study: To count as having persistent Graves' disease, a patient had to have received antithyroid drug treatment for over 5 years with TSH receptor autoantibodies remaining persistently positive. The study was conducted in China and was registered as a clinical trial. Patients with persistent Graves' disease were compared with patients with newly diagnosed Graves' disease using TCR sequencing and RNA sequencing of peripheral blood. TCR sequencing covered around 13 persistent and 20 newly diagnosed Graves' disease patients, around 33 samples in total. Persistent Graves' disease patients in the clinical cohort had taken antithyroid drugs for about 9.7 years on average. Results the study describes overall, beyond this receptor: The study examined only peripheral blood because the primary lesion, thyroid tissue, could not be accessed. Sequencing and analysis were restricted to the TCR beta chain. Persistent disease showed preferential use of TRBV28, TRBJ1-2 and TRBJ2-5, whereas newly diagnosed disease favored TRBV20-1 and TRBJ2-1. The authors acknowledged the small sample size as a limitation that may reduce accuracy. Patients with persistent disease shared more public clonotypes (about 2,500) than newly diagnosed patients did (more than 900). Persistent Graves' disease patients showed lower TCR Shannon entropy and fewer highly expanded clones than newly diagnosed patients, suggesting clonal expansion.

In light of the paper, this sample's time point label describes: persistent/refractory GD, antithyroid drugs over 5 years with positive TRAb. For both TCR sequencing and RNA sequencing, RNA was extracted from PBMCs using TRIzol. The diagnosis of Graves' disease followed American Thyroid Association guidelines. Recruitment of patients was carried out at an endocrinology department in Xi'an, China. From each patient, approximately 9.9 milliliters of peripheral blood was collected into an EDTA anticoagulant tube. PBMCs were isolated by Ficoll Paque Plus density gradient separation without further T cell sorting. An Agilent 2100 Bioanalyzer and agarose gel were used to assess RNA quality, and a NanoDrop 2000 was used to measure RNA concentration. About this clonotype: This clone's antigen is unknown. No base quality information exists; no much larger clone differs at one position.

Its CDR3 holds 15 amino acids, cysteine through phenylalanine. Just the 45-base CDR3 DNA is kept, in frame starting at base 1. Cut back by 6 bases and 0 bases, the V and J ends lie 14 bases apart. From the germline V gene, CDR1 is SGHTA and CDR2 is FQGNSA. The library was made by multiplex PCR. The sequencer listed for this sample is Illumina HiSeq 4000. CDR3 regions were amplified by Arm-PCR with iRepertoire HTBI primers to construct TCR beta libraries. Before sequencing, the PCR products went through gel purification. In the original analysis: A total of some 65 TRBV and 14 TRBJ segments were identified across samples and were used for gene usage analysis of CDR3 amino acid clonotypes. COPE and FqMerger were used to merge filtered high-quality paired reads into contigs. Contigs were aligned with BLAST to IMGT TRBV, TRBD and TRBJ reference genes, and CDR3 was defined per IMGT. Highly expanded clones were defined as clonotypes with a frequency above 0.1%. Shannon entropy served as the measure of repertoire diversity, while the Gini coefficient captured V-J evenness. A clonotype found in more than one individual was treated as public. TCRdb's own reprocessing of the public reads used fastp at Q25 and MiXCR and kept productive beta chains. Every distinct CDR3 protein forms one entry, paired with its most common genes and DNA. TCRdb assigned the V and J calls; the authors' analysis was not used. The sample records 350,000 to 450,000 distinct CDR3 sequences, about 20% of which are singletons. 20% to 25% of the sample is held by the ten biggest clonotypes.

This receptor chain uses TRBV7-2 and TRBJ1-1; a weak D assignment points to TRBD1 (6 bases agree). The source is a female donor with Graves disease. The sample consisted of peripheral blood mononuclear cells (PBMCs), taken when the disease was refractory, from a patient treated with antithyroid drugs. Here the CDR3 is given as CASSQTGTMNTEAFF. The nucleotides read TGTGCCAGCAGTCAAACAGGGACCATGAACACTGAAGCTTTCTTT.